This note documents a single TCR beta chain sequence. Antigen: not known. The data derive from a study of OX40 agonist ivuxolimab in advanced cancers. Findings of the study overall: More expanded clones were found, on average, in CD8+ than in CD4+ T cells. Also present in some nonresponders was a low level of normalized T-cell clonal expansion. By week 6 at 0.1 to 3.0 mg/kg, blood CD4+ and CD8+ T cells had expanded clonally. The study found among the lowest clonal expansion in partial responders at 0.1-3.0 mg/kg.

This table comes from immunoSEQ multiplex PCR, and its TCRdb copy is limited to in-frame clones, with some not included. Of over 100,000 clones in the sample, around 93% were seen once. Trimming took 2 bases from V and 0 from J, leaving 10 bases between them. The CDR3 is 15 amino acids. Germline V lookup: CDR1 SGHDT, CDR2 YYEEEE. The chain employs TRBV5-6 and TRBJ2-3; unclear D gene. The specimen comprised CD4+ or CD8+ T cells sorted from blood, sampled in a trial of the OX40 agonist ivuxolimab. This receptor was identified in an adult with an advanced solid tumor such as melanoma, head and neck, liver or kidney cancer. DNA for the CDR3: TGTGCCAGCAGCTTTCTAATAGGTAGCACAGATACGCAGTATTTT. Amino acids: CASSFLIGSTDTQYF.